This T cell receptor (beta chain) is drawn from a study of blood T cell repertoires in COVID-19. Study context: The analysed material was cDNA or gDNA that came from T cells, B-cell-depleted T cells, or PBMCs.

Data came from immunoSEQ multiplex PCR; TCRdb stores just in-frame clones and leaves some out. The sample lists some 120,000 clones, around 82% occurring once. Unmatched junction bases numbered 6, after V lost 7 bases and J lost 2 bases. The V gene's germline CDR1 is SGHTA and CDR2 FQGNSA. The CDR3 spans 14 residues. This rearrangement joins TRBV7-2 to TRBJ2-5; the match to TRBD2 covers 8 bases. Sequenced material: peripheral blood. The source of this sequence is a man older than 75 with active or convalescent COVID-19. The CDR3 reads CASTAGGAQETQYF. The CDR3 DNA reads TGTGCCAGCACGGCCGGGGGGGCACAAGAGACCCAGTACTTC.